Described below is a single T cell receptor (beta chain) sequence and its context. The data were obtained in a study of blood T cell repertoires in COVID-19. About the research overall: Sample material is recorded as cDNA or gDNA derived from T cells, B-cell-depleted T cells, or PBMCs.

Trimming left V 2 bases short and J 5 bases short, with 8 bases between. The CDR3 is 13 residues long. Germline V gene data show CDR1 as SGHTA and CDR2 as FQGNSA. Sequencing was performed with immunoSEQ multiplex PCR; in TCRdb, only in-frame clones are kept and a portion is missing. The data show approximately 90,000 clones, with approximately 86% seen just once and more than 1% held by the top ten. The material sequenced was peripheral blood. The gene calls are TRBV7-2 and TRBJ2-3; D gene ambiguous. The TCR comes from a man older than 75 with active or convalescent COVID-19. CDR3 bases: TGTGCCAGCAGCTTATCCCCCCAAGATACGCAGTATTTT. Amino acid sequence: CASSLSPQDTQYF. Full variable domain (remainder filled in from reference TRBV7-2 and TRBJ2-3): GAGVSQSPSNKVTEKGKDVELRCDPISGHTALYWYRQSLGQGLEFLIYFQGNSAPDKSGLPSDRFSAERTGGSVSTLTIQRTQQEDSAVYLCASSLSPQDTQYFGPGTRLTVL.